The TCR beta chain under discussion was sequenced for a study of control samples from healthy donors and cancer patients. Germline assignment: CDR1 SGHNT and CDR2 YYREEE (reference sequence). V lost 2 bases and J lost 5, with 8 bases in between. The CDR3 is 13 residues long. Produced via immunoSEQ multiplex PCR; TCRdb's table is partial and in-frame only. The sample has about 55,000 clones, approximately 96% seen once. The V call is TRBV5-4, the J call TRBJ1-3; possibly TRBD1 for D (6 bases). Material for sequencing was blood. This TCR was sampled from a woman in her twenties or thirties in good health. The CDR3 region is CASSLTGRNTIYF. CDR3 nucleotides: TGTGCCAGCAGCTTAACAGGGAGAAACACCATATATTTT.